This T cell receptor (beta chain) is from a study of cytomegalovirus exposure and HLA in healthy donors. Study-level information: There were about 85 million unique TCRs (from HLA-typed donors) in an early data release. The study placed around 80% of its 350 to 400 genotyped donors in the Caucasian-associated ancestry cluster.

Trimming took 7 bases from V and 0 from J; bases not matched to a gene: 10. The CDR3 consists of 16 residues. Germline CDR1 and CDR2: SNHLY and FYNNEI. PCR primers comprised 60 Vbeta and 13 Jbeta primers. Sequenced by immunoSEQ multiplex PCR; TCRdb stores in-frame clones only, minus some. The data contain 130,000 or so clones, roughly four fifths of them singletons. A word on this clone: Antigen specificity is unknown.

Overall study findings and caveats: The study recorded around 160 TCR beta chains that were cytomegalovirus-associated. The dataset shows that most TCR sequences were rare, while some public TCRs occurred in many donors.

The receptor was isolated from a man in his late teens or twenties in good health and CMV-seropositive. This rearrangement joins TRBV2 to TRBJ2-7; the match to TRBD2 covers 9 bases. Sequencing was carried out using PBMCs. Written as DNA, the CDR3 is TGTGCCAGCACCAAGAATAGCGGGGGCTCCTCCTACGAGCAGTACTTC. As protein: CASTKNSGGSSYEQYF.